This T cell receptor (beta chain) is from a study of tumor-infiltrating lymphocytes in primary liver carcinoma. V gave up 7 bases and J gave up 0 bases, with 12 bases separating them. CDR1 is ENHRY and CDR2 is SYGVKD in the germline V gene. This CDR3 comprises 14 residues. Alongside blood RNA obtained from unsorted whole blood, germline DNA was also extracted. Synthesis of TCR beta cDNA was carried out from 500 ng total RNA with a constant-region primer. A slightly modified ARM-PCR protocol with three nested multiplex PCR rounds produced these TCR beta libraries. The opening two PCR rounds, roughly 11 cycles each, paired TRBV1-TRBV30 forward primers with a C-beta reverse primer. TCRdb passed the multiplex PCR reads through MiXCR, listing each CDR3 protein once. The sample consists of about 180,000 distinct CDR3 sequences, roughly three fifths of them appearing once.

This chain uses TRBV10-3 with TRBJ1-1; D not certain. Sequences were obtained from peripheral blood. The sequence was obtained from a man aged 35 to 55 with primary liver carcinoma and hepatitis B virus infection. The CDR3 coding sequence is TGTGCCATCAAGATCGGGGAAATGAACACTGAAGCTTTCTTT. Amino acids: CAIKIGEMNTEAFF.